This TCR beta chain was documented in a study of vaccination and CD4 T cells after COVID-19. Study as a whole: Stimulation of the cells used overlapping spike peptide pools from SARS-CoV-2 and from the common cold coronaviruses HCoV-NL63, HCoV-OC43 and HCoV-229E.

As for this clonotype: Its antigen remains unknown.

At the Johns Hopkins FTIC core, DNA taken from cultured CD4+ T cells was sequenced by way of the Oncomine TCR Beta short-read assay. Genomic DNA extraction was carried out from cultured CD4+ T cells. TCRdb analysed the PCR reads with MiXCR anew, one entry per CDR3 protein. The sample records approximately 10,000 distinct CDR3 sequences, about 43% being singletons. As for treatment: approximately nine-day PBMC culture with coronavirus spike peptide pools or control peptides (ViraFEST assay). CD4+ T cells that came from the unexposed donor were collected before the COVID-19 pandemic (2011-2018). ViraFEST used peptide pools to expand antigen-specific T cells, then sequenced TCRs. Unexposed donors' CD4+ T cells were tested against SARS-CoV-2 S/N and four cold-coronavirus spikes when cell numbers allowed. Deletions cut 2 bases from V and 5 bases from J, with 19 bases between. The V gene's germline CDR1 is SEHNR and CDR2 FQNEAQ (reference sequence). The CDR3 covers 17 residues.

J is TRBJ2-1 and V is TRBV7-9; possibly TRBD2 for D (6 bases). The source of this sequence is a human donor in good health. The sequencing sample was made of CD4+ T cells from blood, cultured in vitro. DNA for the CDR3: TGTGCCAGCAGCTTACTCCTCGGGACTCTCTGGAACAATGAGCAGTTCTTC. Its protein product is CASSLLLGTLWNNEQFF.